Each of the 14 T cell receptor beta chains below was sequenced from the same sample in a study of T cells expressing NK-cell markers (dated by TCRdb to the early 2020s). Library creation used 5' RACE. Sequencer: Illumina HiSeq 2000. The reads went through TCRdb reprocessing, and each CDR3 protein sequence gets one entry with no DNA. For this sample, the table gives roughly 450,000 distinct CDR3 sequences. The ten largest clones add up to around 1.4% of the sample. Sequenced material: blood T cells: a sorted CD56 or NKG2C T cell subset, CD4+ or CD8+ T cells, or bulk PBMC T cells (not recorded which). These TCRs come from a woman aged 45-65 years in good health. Donor details come from another sample of the same person, matched by shared clones.

The chain combines TRBV10-3 with TRBJ2-1; TCRdb proposes TRBD1, but this gene call is untestable without DNA. This CDR3 comprises 11 residues. CDR1 is ENHRY and CDR2 is SYGVKD in the germline V gene. The CDR3 reads CAISEDRVVFF.

V and J are TRBV4-1 and TRBJ2-3; TCRdb selects TRBD1, and the lack of DNA leaves this call unchecked. CDR3 size: 16 residues. Germline assignment: CDR1 MGHRA and CDR2 YSYEKL. The CDR3 loop is CASSQDPGARTDTQYF.

V gene TRBV27 combines with J gene TRBJ2-2; the TRBD2 assignment by TCRdb is unverifiable without DNA. The CDR3 is 17 residues long. In germline, CDR1 is MNHEY, CDR2 SMNVEV (reference sequence). This CDR3 is CASTSWGGRAVTGELFF.

The chain has TRBV5-1 and TRBJ2-3; lacking DNA, the TRBD1 call made by TCRdb goes unchecked. Per the germline V gene, CDR1 is SGHRS and CDR2 is YFSETQ. This CDR3 spans 14 amino acids. The CDR3 reads CASNRDRPGNTQYF.

The chain is built from TRBV3-1 and TRBJ2-7; TCRdb designates TRBD2, a call that cannot be tested without DNA. This CDR3 has 17 amino acids. Germline CDR1 and CDR2: LGHDT and YNNKEL (reference sequence). CDR3 in amino acids: CASSPAGGGRADYEQYF.

The rearrangement joins TRBV2 to TRBJ2-7; TCRdb picks TRBD2, but there is no DNA to check that call. CDR3 length equals 16 residues. CDR1 SNHLY and CDR2 FYNNEI come from the germline V gene. The CDR3 here is CASSEALASASYEQYF.

The chain recombines TRBV20-1 with TRBJ2-3; TCRdb returns TRBD2, unconfirmable since there is no DNA. There are 13 residues in the CDR3. The germline CDR1 and CDR2 sequences are DFQATT and SNEGSKA (reference sequence). This chain's CDR3 is CSASTSGTDTQYF.

The J gene is TRBJ1-2, the V gene TRBV10-3; without DNA, the TCRdb call of TRBD1 cannot be checked. The CDR3 is 14 residues long. The germline gives CDR1 ENHRY, CDR2 SYGVKD. CDR3: CAIREDRGSYGYTF.

The CDR3 loop reads CASSQGTGLTGELFF. The chain recombines TRBV4-1 with TRBJ2-2; there is no DNA to check the TCRdb D call of TRBD1. The germline CDR1 and CDR2 sequences are MGHRA and YSYEKL. The CDR3 is 15 residues long.

The J gene is TRBJ1-6, the V gene TRBV7-2; TCRdb designates TRBD1, a call that cannot be tested without DNA. Germline CDR1 is SGHTA and CDR2 is FQGNSA. This CDR3 contains 14 residues. Here the CDR3 reads CASSLAQGGSPLHF. Based on the CDR3 plus reference TRBV7-2 and TRBJ1-6, the full variable domain is GAGVSQSPSNKVTEKGKDVELRCDPISGHTALYWYRQSLGQGLEFLIYFQGNSAPDKSGLPSDRFSAERTGGSVSTLTIQRTQQEDSAVYLCASSLAQGGSPLHFGNGTRLTVT.

The V gene is TRBV7-6, the J gene TRBJ1-2; TCRdb names TRBD1, which stays unverified in the absence of DNA. CDR1 and CDR2 from the germline V gene are SGHVS and FNYEAQ. This CDR3 is built from 15 residues. The CDR3 is CASSLGRGANYGYTF.

The chain carries TRBV15 and TRBJ2-2; checking the TCRdb D call of TRBD2 is not possible without DNA. The CDR3 contains 12 residues. CDR1 and CDR2 from the germline V gene are LNHNV and YYDKDF (reference sequence). CDR3 loop: CATSDAIGELFF.

The chain couples TRBV12-3 or TRBV12-4 to TRBJ2-3; TCRdb's D call, TRBD2, is unchecked because there is no DNA. CDR3 length equals 19 residues. CDR3 residues: CASSGSRLGGRAESDTQYF.

The chain uses TRBV12-3 or TRBV12-4 and TRBJ1-5; TCRdb outputs TRBD1, but without DNA this stays unchecked. The CDR3 sequence is 16 residues long. This chain's CDR3 is CASSRSLRGRSQPQHF.